The 24 T cell receptor beta chains reported below all come from one sample, sequenced in a study of identical twins. TCRdb redid the calling of the 5' RACE reads with MiXCR, one entry per CDR3 protein. The sample shows hundreds of thousands of distinct CDR3 sequences, over 12% of them seen only once. The sample consisted of memory (CD45RO+) T cells sorted from blood. Receptor source: a woman aged 18-29 years in good health.

The genes are TRBV6-2 or TRBV6-3 and TRBJ1-2; D uncertain. V was shortened by 4 bases and J by 8 bases, with 8 bases between the two germline ends. The CDR3 runs to 11 residues. The germline CDR1 and CDR2 sequences are MNHEY and SVGEGT. DNA for the CDR3: TGTGCCAGCAGTTGGATTGGCGGCTACACCTTC. As protein: CASSWIGGYTF.

This clonotype showed up just a few times. This chain connects TRBV3-1 to TRBJ2-5; the match to TRBD2 covers 14 bases. The CDR3 sequence is 17 residues long. V was pared by 4 bases and J by 5 bases, with 9 bases of the junction left unmatched. The germline V gene encodes CDR1 LGHDT and CDR2 YNNKEL (reference sequence). This CDR3 reads CASSLPGLAGASETQYF. The DNA of the CDR3 is TGTGCCAGCAGCCTACCGGGACTAGCGGGGGCCTCCGAGACCCAGTACTTC.

The rearrangement uses TRBV5-1 and TRBJ2-1; tentative D call: TRBD1 (6 bases). V gave up 4 bases and J gave up 7 bases, with 15 bases separating them. The CDR3 sequence is 14 residues long. Germline CDR1 reads SGHRS; CDR2 reads YFSETQ. The CDR3 loop is CASSQRGTLNEQFF. CDR3 bases: TGCGCCAGCAGCCAGAGAGGGACATTGAATGAGCAGTTCTTC.

CDR3 DNA sequence: TGTGCCAGCAGCCCGAGGGGGACAGGGGGATACACTGAAGCTTTCTTT. Translation gives CASSPRGTGGYTEAFF. J is TRBJ1-1 and V is TRBV9; the match to TRBD1 covers 11 bases. The CDR3 is made up of 16 amino acids. Germline CDR1 is SGDLS and CDR2 is YYNGEE. V was pared by 4 bases and J by 3 bases, with 8 bases of the junction left unmatched.

V is TRBV4-3 and J is TRBJ1-1; D not certain. CDR1 LGHNA and CDR2 YSLEER come from the germline V gene. V lost 10 bases and J lost 0, with 12 bases in between. The CDR3 spans 13 residues. Here the CDR3 reads CATRLSLNTEAFF. In DNA, the CDR3 is TGCGCCACCCGACTGTCCTTGAACACTGAAGCTTTCTTT.

This clonotype occurred many times. V usage is TRBV20-1 and J usage is TRBJ2-7, with D unclear. The CDR3 has 13 amino acids. The germline gives CDR1 DFQATT, CDR2 SNEGSKA (reference sequence). V was shortened by 6 bases and J by 5 bases, with 17 bases between the two germline ends. The CDR3 reads CSAPRFGPDEQYF. DNA for the CDR3: TGCAGTGCCCCAAGGTTTGGACCCGACGAGCAGTACTTC.

This clonotype was observed a handful of times. The chain links TRBV20-1 to TRBJ2-1, with D perhaps TRBD1 or TRBD2 (5 bases each). The CDR3 spans 12 residues. V shed 7 bases and J shed 4 bases, with 11 bases lying between them. Looked up from germline, CDR1 is DFQATT and CDR2 is SNEGSKA (reference sequence). Here the CDR3 DNA reads TGCAGTGTAGAGGGGCAGTACAATGAGCAGTTCTTC. The encoded protein is CSVEGQYNEQFF.

This clonotype was counted at least ten times. The genes are TRBV20-1 and TRBJ2-5; D is undetermined. The CDR3 spans 15 residues. CDR1 and CDR2 from the germline V gene are DFQATT and SNEGSKA (reference sequence). V lost 0 bases to trimming and J lost 0 bases, with 11 bases between them. CDR3 protein: CSARDGGVDQETQYF. For the CDR3, the DNA is TGCAGTGCTAGAGATGGTGGAGTAGACCAAGAGACCCAGTACTTC.

This rearrangement joins TRBV5-1 to TRBJ1-1; D is perhaps TRBD1 (5 bases). Trimming stripped 4 bases from V and 1 base from J, with 17 bases between. The CDR3 contains 16 residues. Germline CDR1 and CDR2: SGHRS and YFSETQ. The CDR3 sequence: CASSLRDGGKNTEAFF. The DNA for the CDR3 is TGCGCCAGCAGCCTTCGGGACGGAGGAAAGAACACTGAAGCTTTCTTT.

This rearrangement joins TRBV12-3 or TRBV12-4 to TRBJ1-1; 11 nucleotides match TRBD1. CDR3 size: 16 residues. Losses at the gene ends were 3 bases for V and 2 bases for J; bases not matched to a gene: 5. CDR3 coding DNA: TGTGCCAGCAGTTTCAAGGACAGGGGGCGAAACACTGAAGCTTTCTTT. Protein sequence: CASSFKDRGRNTEAFF.

CDR3 region: CSARGSGRAYEQFF. CDR3 nucleotides: TGCAGTGCTAGAGGTAGCGGGAGGGCATATGAGCAGTTCTTC. The V gene is TRBV20-1, the J gene TRBJ2-1, with 11 bases matching TRBD2. The junction had 4 bases not matched to a gene; V was cut back by 1 base and J by 8 bases. The germline gives CDR1 DFQATT, CDR2 SNEGSKA (reference sequence). The CDR3 length is 14 residues.

V usage is TRBV6-1 and J usage is TRBJ2-5, with D unclear. The germline V gene has CDR1 MNHNS and CDR2 SASEGT. V dropped 6 bases and J dropped 11 bases, with 22 bases sitting between them. CDR3 length: 14 amino acids. The CDR3 bases are TGTGCCAGCAGGGGCCCCTCCGGGTTCGCCACACAGTACTTC. It is translated as CASRGPSGFATQYF.

This clonotype appeared many times. J is TRBJ1-2 and V is TRBV5-1; D possibly corresponds to TRBD1 (6 bases). V was clipped by 3 bases and J by 5 bases, with 11 bases between them. Germline CDR1 is SGHRS and CDR2 is YFSETQ. This CDR3 has 13 residues. This CDR3 reads CASSSHREYGYTF. In nucleotides, the CDR3 is TGCGCCAGCAGCTCCCACAGGGAATATGGCTACACCTTC.

This chain uses TRBV20-1 with TRBJ1-6, with unresolved D. V was pared by 3 bases and J by 7 bases, with 10 bases between. CDR3 size: 13 residues. Per the germline V gene, CDR1 is DFQATT and CDR2 is SNEGSKA (reference sequence). For the CDR3, the DNA is TGCAGTGCTAGCGCTACCACGAATTCACCCCTCCACTTT. Its protein is CSASATTNSPLHF.

CDR3 amino acids: CASSPFLNTGELFF. In DNA form, the CDR3 reads TGTGCCAGCAGCCCCTTTCTAAACACCGGGGAGCTGTTTTTT. This chain connects TRBV3-1 to TRBJ2-2; D call uncertain. This CDR3 contains 14 residues. V lost 4 bases and J lost 2, with 8 bases in between. Looked up from germline, CDR1 is LGHDT and CDR2 is YNNKEL (reference sequence).

V usage is TRBV4-3 and J usage is TRBJ2-5; 10 bases align to TRBD2. The germline CDR1 and CDR2 sequences are LGHNA and YSLEER. The length of the CDR3 is 16 residues. The V and J ends lost 4 bases and 5 bases, in that order; junction bases with no gene match: 10. The CDR3 bases are TGCGCCAGCAGCCGAGATCTAGCGGGAGCTCGGGAGACCCAGTACTTC. As protein: CASSRDLAGARETQYF.

This sequence joins TRBV20-1 and TRBJ2-1, with 9 bases fitting TRBD2. V dropped 1 base and J dropped 9; count of bases not matched to a gene: 7. This CDR3 is 14 amino acids long. The germline CDR1 and CDR2 sequences are DFQATT and SNEGSKA (reference sequence). The CDR3 loop is CSARALAGWGEQFF. The CDR3 region has the DNA TGCAGTGCTAGAGCTCTAGCGGGATGGGGTGAGCAGTTCTTC.

This rearrangement joins TRBV18 to TRBJ1-3; maybe TRBD1 (5 bases). The germline CDR1 and CDR2 sequences are KGHSH and LQKENI. The CDR3 runs to 16 residues. Trimming left V 2 bases short and J 0 bases short, with 11 bases between. The CDR3 here is CASSPFFQGSGNTIYF. DNA for the CDR3: TGTGCCAGCTCACCATTCTTCCAGGGCTCTGGAAACACCATATATTTT.

The chain has TRBV4-2 and TRBJ2-3, with no clear D. CDR3 length equals 13 residues. The germline gives CDR1 LGHNA, CDR2 YNFKEQ. The germline V and J ends were trimmed by 0 bases and 5 bases, with 6 bases remaining between them. The CDR3 is CASSQELRDTQYF. CDR3 nucleotides: TGTGCCAGCAGCCAAGAATTAAGAGATACGCAGTATTTT.

This clonotype has more than one count but fewer than ten. The chain joins TRBV7-2 to TRBJ1-1; unclear D gene. Per germline, CDR1 SGHTA and CDR2 FQGNSA. The CDR3 runs to 13 residues. This CDR3 reads CATFSQPNTEAFF. CDR3 sequence (DNA): TGTGCTACCTTTTCCCAGCCGAACACTGAAGCTTTCTTT. Variable domain in full (rest from reference TRBV7-2 and TRBJ1-1): GAGVSQSPSNKVTEKGKDVELRCDPISGHTALYWYRQSLGQGLEFLIYFQGNSAPDKSGLPSDRFSAERTGGSVSTLTIQRTQQEDSAVYLCATFSQPNTEAFFGQGTRLTVV.

V gene TRBV6-2 or TRBV6-3 combines with J gene TRBJ2-1, with a possible D match to TRBD2 (7 bases). CDR1 and CDR2 (germline): MNHEY, SVGEGT. The V and J ends lost 7 bases and 7 bases respectively, with 20 bases between them. This CDR3 comprises 15 residues. CDR3 loop: CASTPLEGGGNEQFF. CDR3 in DNA: TGTGCCAGCACGCCCCTGGAGGGAGGGGGGAATGAGCAGTTCTTC.

This clonotype was detected many times. V and J are TRBV29-1 and TRBJ1-3; D is uncertain. This CDR3 spans 13 amino acids. CDR1 SQVTM and CDR2 ANQGSEA come from the germline V gene. The chain's CDR3 is CWVDASSGNTIYF. The CDR3 region has the DNA TGCTGGGTGGACGCCAGCTCTGGAAACACCATATATTTT.

This clonotype was observed a handful of times. The chain joins TRBV25-1 to TRBJ1-1; D call uncertain. Per the germline V gene, CDR1 is MGHDK and CDR2 is SYGVNS. Deletions cut 8 bases from V and 4 bases from J, with 8 bases between. The CDR3 has 11 amino acids. Here the CDR3 reads CASALGTEAFF. CDR3 DNA: TGTGCCAGCGCCTTGGGCACTGAAGCTTTCTTT.

This clonotype showed up just a few times. The chain has TRBV7-9 and TRBJ1-1, with D maybe TRBD1 (5 bases). Germline CDR1 SEHNR, CDR2 FQNEAQ (reference sequence). There are 14 residues in the CDR3. Trimming stripped 4 bases from V and 4 bases from J, with 13 bases between. CDR3 amino acids: CASSWQGRGTEAFF. The CDR3 nucleotides are TGTGCCAGCAGCTGGCAGGGTAGGGGCACTGAAGCTTTCTTT.